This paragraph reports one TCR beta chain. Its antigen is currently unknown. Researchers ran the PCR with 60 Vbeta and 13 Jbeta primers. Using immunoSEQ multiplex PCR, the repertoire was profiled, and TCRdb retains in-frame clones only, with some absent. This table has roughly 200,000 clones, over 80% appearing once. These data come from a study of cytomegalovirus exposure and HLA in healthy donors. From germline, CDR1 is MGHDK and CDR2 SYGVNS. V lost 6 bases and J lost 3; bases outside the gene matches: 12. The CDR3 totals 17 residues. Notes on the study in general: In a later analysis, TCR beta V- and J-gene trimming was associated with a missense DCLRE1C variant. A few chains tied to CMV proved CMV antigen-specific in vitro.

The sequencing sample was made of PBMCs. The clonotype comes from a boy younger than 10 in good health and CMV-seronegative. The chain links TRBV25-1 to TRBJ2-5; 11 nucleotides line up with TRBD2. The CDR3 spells CASSDGSLAGVKETQYF. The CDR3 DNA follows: TGTGCCAGCAGCGATGGGTCACTAGCGGGAGTGAAAGAGACCCAGTACTTC.